This T cell receptor (beta chain) appears in the sequencing data of a study of cytomegalovirus exposure and HLA in healthy donors. Study-wide results and caveats: The study put 150 or so TCR beta chains on its list as cytomegalovirus-associated. In the analysis, some V segments, TRBV6-2 and TRBV6-3 included, were excluded as indistinguishable.

Comment on this clone: Its matching antigen is unknown.

The CDR3 spans 15 residues. The germline V and J ends were trimmed by 3 bases and 0 bases, with 9 bases remaining between them. The V gene's germline CDR1 is SGHAT and CDR2 FQNNGV. The PCR had 60 Vbeta and 13 Jbeta primers. The method was immunoSEQ multiplex PCR; TCRdb's version includes in-frame clones alone and lacks a portion of them. The repertoire has about 87,000 clones, 79% of them found once; the top ten carry approximately 3.6%. The donors comprised healthy bone marrow donors. Sequenced material: PBMCs. The source of this sequence is a woman in her thirties or forties in good health and CMV-seronegative. The gene calls are TRBV11-2 and TRBJ1-3; D gene ambiguous. The CDR3 nucleotides read TGTGCCAGCAGCTTCCAGCGGAGCTCTGGAAACACCATATATTTT. Its protein product is CASSFQRSSGNTIYF.